This entry describes one T cell receptor (beta chain). Its antigen remains unknown. The source of the sample is a study of graft-versus-host responses after intestinal transplantation. Study as a whole: Isolated intestinal, liver-intestinal, or multivisceral transplants had been given to the recipients. Uniformly, recipients were administered anti-thymocyte globulin induction with subsequent tacrolimus and steroids for around three years.

This CDR3 has 14 amino acids. Germline lookup yields CDR1 SGHTS and CDR2 YDEGEE. V lost 3 bases and J lost 6; bases outside the gene matches: 4. Overall study results and limits: The authors found GvH clones in recipient marrow, some appearing first in ileum or blood. Peak levels of circulating GvH clones tracked with early post-transplant HvG declines.

Libraries were prepared by immunoSEQ multiplex PCR; TCRdb keeps only in-frame clonotypes and omits some of them. The sample lists roughly 120,000 clones; about nine tenths were seen once. The chain links TRBV5-8 to TRBJ1-5; 9 bases agree with TRBD1. This sequence originates from a human donor who received an intestinal transplant. Source: unstimulated CD4+ T cells sorted from spleen or lymph node cells, taken before intestinal transplant. In DNA form, the CDR3 reads TGTGCCAGCAGCTGGCGGGGACAGGGTCAGCCCCAGCATTTT. Translating it yields CASSWRGQGQPQHF.